The following is a T cell receptor beta chain sequence with its context. Its matching antigen is unknown. Germline-derived CDR1 and CDR2 are SGHDT and YYEEEE. Trimming shortened V by 8 bases and J by 0 bases, and 14 bases separated the two germline ends. The CDR3 runs 14 residues. MiXCR was run by TCRdb on the 5' RACE reads, yielding one entry per CDR3 protein. In the table there are 500,000 to 650,000 distinct CDR3 sequences, approximately 16% of which are singletons. The data were obtained in a study of T cells after yellow fever vaccination. Study-wide background: Preparation of the low-cell-number fractions used SMART-Seq v4 Ultra Low Input.

Study outcomes and limitations: Abundant clonotypes from the bulk population could get into FACS-sorted repertoires as contaminants. Researchers report a weaker secondary response that nonetheless peaked faster, day 5 versus 15. Most clones from primary vaccination were detected again post-booster (roughly 96% CD4, around 90% CD8).

The genes are TRBV5-6 and TRBJ1-1; weak D call: TRBD1 (6 bases). The clonotype was recovered from a young man who received the YFV17D yellow fever vaccine. Material: PBMCs, obtained roughly 5 days after the first yellow fever vaccination. CDR3 in amino acids: CASTWAGVNTEAFF. The CDR3, as DNA: TGTGCCAGTACATGGGCAGGGGTGAACACTGAAGCTTTCTTT.